The present TCR beta chain was sequenced within a study of T cell responses to AZD1222 COVID-19 vaccine. Study findings and constraints: White British people made up most donors, females outnumbered males, and clonal diversity was possibly underestimated. An increase in Spike-specific TCR breadth and depth was observed after two AZD1222 doses. Dominant CD4 TCR responses targeted spike regions 160-218 and 743-854. Repertoire collection took place solely once the T cell response had peaked.

With regard to this clone: What it binds is unknown.

TCRdb keeps only in-frame clones here, not all; method: immunoSEQ multiplex PCR. This table has about 70,000 clones, around 85% appearing once. The CDR3 sequence is 18 residues long. This chain joins TRBV21-1 and TRBJ1-1. TRBV21-1 is labeled a pseudogene. Specimen: peripheral blood, collected on day 0 of AZD1222 vaccination. The TCR comes from an adult in good health. This CDR3 reads CASKPGSYYKMGNTEAFF. As DNA, the CDR3 is TGTGCCAGCAAACCGGGGTCCTACTACAAGATGGGGAACACTGAAGCTTTCTTT.